This T cell receptor beta chain appears in the sequencing data of a study of brain T cells in children with intractable seizures. Study-level points and caveats: Among the top 50 brain clones were public and private clonotypes. Patients' HCMV serostatus was unknown; virus specificity rests on CDR3 similarity alone. Absence of clones before surgery may stem from lower sequencing depth.

Turning to this clone: Its specificity is unknown.

Assay: immunoSEQ multiplex PCR; the TCRdb copy retains only in-frame clones and omits some. The data show over 1,500 clones, almost 80% seen once. The sequenced cases were selected for having the highest brain T cell transcript signatures. At least one anti-epileptic drug was given before surgery. V lost 0 bases and J lost 1; bases outside the gene matches: 2. The CDR3 covers 15 residues. CDR1 is SGHVS and CDR2 is FQNEAQ in the germline V gene. This TCR came from a girl aged 2-15 years with tuberous sclerosis and intractable seizures. Here the sequenced sample was resected brain tissue, taken at surgery. The chain employs TRBV7-8 and TRBJ2-7, with 8 bases lining up with TRBD2. The CDR3 nucleotides are TGTGCCAGCAGCTTAGCCCGGGAGGGTTCCTACGAGCAGTACTTC. Translated: CASSLAREGSYEQYF.